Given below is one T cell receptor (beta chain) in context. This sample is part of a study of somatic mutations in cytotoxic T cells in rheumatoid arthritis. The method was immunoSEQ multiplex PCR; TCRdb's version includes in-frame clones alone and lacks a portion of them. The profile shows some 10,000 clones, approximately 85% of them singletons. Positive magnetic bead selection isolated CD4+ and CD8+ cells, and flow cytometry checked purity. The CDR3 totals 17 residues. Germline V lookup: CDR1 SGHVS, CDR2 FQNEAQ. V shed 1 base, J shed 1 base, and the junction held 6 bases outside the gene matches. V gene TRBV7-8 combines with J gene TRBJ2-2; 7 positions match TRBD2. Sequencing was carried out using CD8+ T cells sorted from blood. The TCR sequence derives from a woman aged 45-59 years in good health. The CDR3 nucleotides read TGTGCCAGCAGCTTAGGCCCCCGCGGGGGGAACACCGGGGAGCTGTTTTTT. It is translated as CASSLGPRGGNTGELFF.